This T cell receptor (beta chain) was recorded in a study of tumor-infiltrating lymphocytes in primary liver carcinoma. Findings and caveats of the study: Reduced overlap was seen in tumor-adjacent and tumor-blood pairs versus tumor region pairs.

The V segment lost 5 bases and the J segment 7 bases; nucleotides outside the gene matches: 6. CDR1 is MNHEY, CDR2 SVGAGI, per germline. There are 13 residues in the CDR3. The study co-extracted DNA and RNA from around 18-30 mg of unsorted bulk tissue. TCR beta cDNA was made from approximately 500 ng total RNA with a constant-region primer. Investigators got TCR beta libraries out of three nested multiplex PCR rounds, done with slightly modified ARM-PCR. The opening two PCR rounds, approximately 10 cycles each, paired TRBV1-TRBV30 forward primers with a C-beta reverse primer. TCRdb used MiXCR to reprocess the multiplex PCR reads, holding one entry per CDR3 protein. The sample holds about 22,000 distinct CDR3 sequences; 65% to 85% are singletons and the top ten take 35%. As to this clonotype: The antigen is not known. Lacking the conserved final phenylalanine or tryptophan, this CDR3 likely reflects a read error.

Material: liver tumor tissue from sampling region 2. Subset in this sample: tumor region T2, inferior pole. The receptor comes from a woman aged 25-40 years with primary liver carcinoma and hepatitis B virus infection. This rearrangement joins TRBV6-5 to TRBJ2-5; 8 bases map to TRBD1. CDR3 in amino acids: CASSTVRGLTQYL. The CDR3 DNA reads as TGTGCCAGCAGTACGGTCAGGGGGCTGACCCAGTACTTA.